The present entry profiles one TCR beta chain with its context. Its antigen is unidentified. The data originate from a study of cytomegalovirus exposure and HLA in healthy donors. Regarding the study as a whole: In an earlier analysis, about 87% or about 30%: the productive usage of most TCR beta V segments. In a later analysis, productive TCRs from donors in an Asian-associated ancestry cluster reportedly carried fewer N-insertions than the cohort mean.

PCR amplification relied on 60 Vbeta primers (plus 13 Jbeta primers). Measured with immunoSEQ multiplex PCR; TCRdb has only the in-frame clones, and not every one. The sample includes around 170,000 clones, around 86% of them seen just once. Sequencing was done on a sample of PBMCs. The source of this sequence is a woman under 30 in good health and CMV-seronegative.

CDR3 nucleotides: TGTGCCAGCAGCTCCGAGGTTCGGGATGAGCAGTTCTTC. It translates to CASSSEVRDEQFF. The rearrangement uses TRBV7-3 and TRBJ2-1, with D uncertain. Trimming shortened V by 4 bases and J by 8 bases, and 12 bases separated the two germline ends. CDR3 length: 13 residues. Germline V CDR1 and CDR2: SGHTA, FQGTGA. Supplemented by reference TRBV7-3 and TRBJ2-1, the full variable domain reads GAGVSQTPSNKVTEKGKYVELRCDPISGHTALYWYRQSLGQGPEFLIYFQGTGAADDSGLPNDRFFAVRPEGSVSTLKIQRTERGDSAVYLCASSSEVRDEQFFGPGTRLTVL.